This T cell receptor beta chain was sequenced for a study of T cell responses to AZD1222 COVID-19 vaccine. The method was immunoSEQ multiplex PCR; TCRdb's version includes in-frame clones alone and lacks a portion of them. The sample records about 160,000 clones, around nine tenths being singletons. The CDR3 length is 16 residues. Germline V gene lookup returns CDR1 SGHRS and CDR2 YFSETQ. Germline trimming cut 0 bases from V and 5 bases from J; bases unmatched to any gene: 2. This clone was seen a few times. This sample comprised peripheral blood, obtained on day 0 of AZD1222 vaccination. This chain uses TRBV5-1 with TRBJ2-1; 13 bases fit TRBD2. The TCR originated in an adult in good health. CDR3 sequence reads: CASSLVLAGGHNEQFF. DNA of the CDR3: TGCGCCAGCAGCTTGGTACTAGCGGGAGGGCACAATGAGCAGTTCTTC.